These T cell receptor beta chains were read from a single sample in a study of T-cell reconstitution after alpha-beta-depleted transplantation in children. Using its own MiXCR run on the PCR reads, TCRdb lists one record per CDR3 protein. The data show roughly 300,000 distinct CDR3 sequences, with about 9.9% seen just once and around 22% held by the top ten. The sequencing used peripheral blood, collected 180 days after TCRalphabeta/CD19-depleted stem cell transplant. These receptors came from a male patient between 2 and 9 years old who had a stem cell transplant for chronic granulomatous disease, so the T cells may come from the graft donor. CDR3s include the opening cysteine and the closing phenylalanine or tryptophan. The D gene is left open where the match is weak. Clone size is given for some rows only: seen once, a few or many times, or a class if the clone is expanded.

>many|TRBJ2-5|-|TRBV29-1
TGCAGCGGGGCTCCCTTGACACAAGAGACCCAGTACTTC
CSGAPLTQETQYF
>many|TRBJ1-6|-|TRBV20-1
TGCAGTGCTAGAGTGGCAGGGAGTTCACCCCTCCACTTT
CSARVAGSSPLHF
>many|TRBJ1-6|TRBD1|TRBV28
TGTGCCAGCAGTTCTCTGACAGGGAGGATATCACCCCTCCACTTT
CASSSLTGRISPLHF
>many|TRBJ2-1|TRBD2|TRBV28
TGTGCCAGCAGTTTATTGCGGACTAGCGGTTACAATGAGCAGTTCTTC
CASSLLRTSGYNEQFF
>few|TRBJ2-1|-|TRBV7-2
TGTGCCAGCAGCCCCCGGACTATCTACAATGAGCAGTTCTTC
CASSPRTIYNEQFF
>-|TRBJ2-7|-|TRBV5-1
TGCGCCAGCGGCCCCTCGGGCTACGAGCAGTACTTC
CASGPSGYEQYF
>many|TRBJ2-5|-|TRBV6-6
TGTGCCAGCAGCACAACTAGTCCGGGGACCCAGTACTTC
CASSTTSPGTQYF
>many|TRBJ2-2|-|TRBV6-5
TGTGCCAGCAGTTCGGGGGACGGAGGGGGTCAGGCCGGGGAGCTGTTTTTT
CASSSGDGGGQAGELFF
>many|TRBJ2-7|-|TRBV7-9
TGTGCCAGCAGCTTTACGCGGATAAGTTACGAGCAGTACTTC
CASSFTRISYEQYF
>few|TRBJ1-2|TRBD1|TRBV19
TGTGCCAGTAGCCGAAACGGTGGGACAGGGGATGGCTACACCTTC
CASSRNGGTGDGYTF
>-|TRBJ2-5|TRBD2|TRBV7-3
TGTGCCAGCAGCCCCCAGGGACTAGCGGGGGGTTGGGCCCAGTACTTC
CASSPQGLAGGWAQYF
>-|TRBJ2-7|-|TRBV9
TGTGCCAGCAGCGCCCCCGTCCAGGGGGGGGACTACGAGCAGTACTTC
CASSAPVQGGDYEQYF
>few|TRBJ2-1|TRBD2|TRBV4-3
TGCGCCAGCAGCCGTGCCACTAGCGGGGGGTCCTACAATGAGCAGTTCTTC
CASSRATSGGSYNEQFF
>many|TRBJ2-1|-|TRBV9
TGTGCCAGCAGCGCGACTATTGGCTCCTACAATGAGCAGTTCTTC
CASSATIGSYNEQFF
>few|TRBJ2-7|TRBD2|TRBV30
TGTGCCTGGAGTGAAGCGGGGCGCTGGAGTTACGAGCAGTACTTC
CAWSEAGRWSYEQYF
>many|TRBJ2-7|-|TRBV6-5
TGTGCCAGCAGTTACTTTGAGGGGGCCTACGAGCAGTACTTC
CASSYFEGAYEQYF
>many|TRBJ2-1|TRBD2|TRBV6-6
TGTGCCAGCAGTTTGACTCGTAGCGGGAGGGCCTCGAATGAGCAGTTCTTC
CASSLTRSGRASNEQFF
>-|TRBJ2-1|-|TRBV3-1
TGTGCCAGCAGCCAAGGGATTTTAAACAATGAGCAGTTCTTC
CASSQGILNNEQFF
>-|TRBJ1-1|TRBD1|TRBV20-1
TGCAGTGCTACCTCAGGGGGTGTGAACACTGTAGCTTTCTTT
CSATSGGVNTVAFF
>few|TRBJ2-2|TRBD2|TRBV12-3/TRBV12-4
TGTGCCAGCAGCCGTAGCGGGAGCGGCACCGGGGAGCTGTTTTTT
CASSRSGSGTGELFF
>many|TRBJ2-5|TRBD2|TRBV5-1
TGCGCCAGCAGCTCTAGCGGAAACCAAGAGACCCAGTACTTC
CASSSSGNQETQYF
>many|TRBJ2-2|TRBD1|TRBV2
TGTGCCAGCACGCTACAGGGGACCGGGGAGCTGTTTTTT
CASTLQGTGELFF
>many|TRBJ1-6|-|TRBV5-5
TGTGCCAGCAGCTTTTCCCCGAGAGATTCACCCCTCCACTTT
CASSFSPRDSPLHF
>many|TRBJ1-3|-|TRBV6-1
TGTGCCAGCAGTCTGACAGTCCACTCTGGAAACACCATATATTTT
CASSLTVHSGNTIYF
>-|TRBJ2-2|-|TRBV18
TGTGCCAGCTCACCACAGGGGAGCCCCGGGGAGCTGTTTTTT
CASSPQGSPGELFF
>many|TRBJ2-1|-|TRBV5-1
TGCGCCAGCAGCTCTGGGGGCGCGGTACTCAATGAGCAGTTCTTC
CASSSGGAVLNEQFF
>many|TRBJ2-5|TRBD1|TRBV7-2
TGTGCCAGCAGCCCTAGGACAGGGAAAATTTATAAGGAGACCCAGTACTTC
CASSPRTGKIYKETQYF
>many|TRBJ2-5|-|TRBV3-1
TGTGCCAGCAGCCACTGGGTAATTAAAGAGACCCAGTACTTC
CASSHWVIKETQYF
>-|TRBJ1-3|-|TRBV29-1
TGCAGCGTTGTGGTAACTGGAAACACCATATATTTT
CSVVVTGNTIYF
>many|TRBJ2-7|-|TRBV28
TGTGCCAGCAGTTTTTCGGGGAGATGGTACGAGCAGTACTTC
CASSFSGRWYEQYF
>-|TRBJ1-5|-|TRBV7-8
TGTGCCAGCAGCTTTGGGCAAGAAAATCAGCCCCAGCATTTT
CASSFGQENQPQHF
>many|TRBJ2-4|TRBD2|TRBV4-2
TGTGCCAGCAGCCCCCAGGCGACTAGCGGGGTCATTCAGTACTTC
CASSPQATSGVIQYF
>many|TRBJ2-6|-|TRBV2
TGTGCCAGCAGTTCTGACAGGCCCCTAGACTCTGGGGCCAACGTCCTGACTTTC
CASSSDRPLDSGANVLTF
>many|TRBJ2-3|TRBD2|TRBV7-3
TGTGCCAGCAGCTTACGTGGGACTAGAGGCACAGATACGCAGTATTTT
CASSLRGTRGTDTQYF
>many|TRBJ2-1|TRBD2|TRBV12-3/TRBV12-4
TGTGCCAGCAGTTTACCAGCGGGGGGCCTTGAGCAGTTCTTC
CASSLPAGGLEQFF
>many|TRBJ1-1|-|TRBV29-1
TGCAGCGTAACAAAGGGCACATACACTGAAGCTTTCTTT
CSVTKGTYTEAFF
>many|TRBJ2-4|TRBD1|TRBV5-1
TGCGCCAGCAGCTTTGACCGGGACAGGGGGATTATAGCCAAAAACATTCAGTACTTC
CASSFDRDRGIIAKNIQYF
>many|TRBJ2-1|-|TRBV5-1
TGCGCCAGCAGCGACAGTTACAATGAGCAGTTCTTC
CASSDSYNEQFF
>many|TRBJ2-7|-|TRBV12-3/TRBV12-4
TGTGCCAGCAGCACCCGAGTCGACTACGAGCAGTACTTC
CASSTRVDYEQYF
>-|TRBJ1-2|-|TRBV25-1
TGTGCCAGCAGGGGCTACTATGGCTACACCTTC
CASRGYYGYTF
>few|TRBJ2-3|-|TRBV20-1
TGCAGTGCTAGAGGGGATATGTCTACGCAGTATTTT
CSARGDMSTQYF
>many|TRBJ2-1|TRBD1|TRBV20-1
TGCAGTGCAAGTTTTAGGGGGCGGTACAATGAGCAGTTCTTC
CSASFRGRYNEQFF
>many|TRBJ2-3|-|TRBV12-3/TRBV12-4
TGTGCCAGCAGTTTCCCCGTCCTCACAGATACGCAGTATTTT
CASSFPVLTDTQYF
>many|TRBJ2-7|TRBD2|TRBV4-1
TGCGCCAGCAGCCAACCCACTAGCGGGAGGGCCTACGAGCAGTACTTC
CASSQPTSGRAYEQYF
>-|TRBJ2-2|TRBD2|TRBV7-3
TGTGCCAGCAGCTCACACCCCGGGACTAGCGTGACCGGGGAGCTGTTTTTT
CASSSHPGTSVTGELFF
>few|TRBJ2-2|-|TRBV12-3/TRBV12-4
TGTGCCAGCAGTGACTTGAACACCGGGGAGCTGTTTTTT
CASSDLNTGELFF
>many|TRBJ2-7|-|TRBV9
TGTGCCAGCAGCGTAGCCGCAACCGTGGGGGTTTTAGGCGAGCAGTACTTC
CASSVAATVGVLGEQYF
>many|TRBJ1-1|-|TRBV29-1
TGCAGCGTTGGGACGGGAAAGACTGAAGCTTTCTTT
CSVGTGKTEAFF
>-|TRBJ2-7|TRBD1|TRBV27
TGTGCCAGCAGTTTATTGGCAGGGGGCGTATGGTACTTC
CASSLLAGGVWYF
>many|TRBJ2-4|TRBD1|TRBV20-1
TGCAGTGCACGACCCAGACAGGGGATATCGGACATTCAGTACTTC
CSARPRQGISDIQYF
>many|TRBJ2-7|TRBD1|TRBV5-1
TGCGCCAGCAGCTTGGGGGACAGCCACTCCTACGAGCAGTACTTC
CASSLGDSHSYEQYF
>many|TRBJ2-5|-|TRBV5-1
TGCGCCAGCAGAGGGGGAGGGCACCAAGAGACCCAGTACTTC
CASRGGGHQETQYF
>many|TRBJ1-5|-|TRBV11-1
TGTGCCAGCAGCTTAGGATCCGGCGAGAGGAGCAATCAGCCCCAGCATTTT
CASSLGSGERSNQPQHF
>-|TRBJ2-3|-|TRBV20-1
TGCAGTGCTAGAGATCCCCGGGCCTTTTCATCAGATACGCAGTATTTT
CSARDPRAFSSDTQYF
>many|TRBJ1-5|-|TRBV4-2
TGTGCCAGCAGCCAGCATACTAATCAGCCCCAGCATTTT
CASSQHTNQPQHF